This T cell receptor beta chain was recorded in a study of blood T cell repertoires in COVID-19 (dated by TCRdb to about 2020). Context from the whole study: Samples from collaborators originated in the United States, Italy and Spain and spanned both the acute and convalescent phases of COVID-19. The material from the prospective study consisted of cDNA or gDNA derived from T cells, B-cell-depleted T cells, or PBMCs. The dataset comprised deeply sampled blood TCRbeta repertoires from subjects exposed to, actively infected with, or recovered from COVID-19. Samples came from the ongoing ImmuneRACE study (first 160 participants) plus 1,254 subjects from 6 global collaborators. HLA class I and class II types, where available, came from metadata supplied by the sample provider rather than from assay-based typing. Sample metadata almost always included a de-identified subject ID, COVID-19 status, age in years and sex. A freely available public database, intended as a resource for researchers studying the immune response to SARS-CoV-2, is where the repertoires were released.

In the case of this clone: Its recognized antigen is unknown. No base quality information exists; no much larger clone differs at one position.

At the junction V is shortened by 6 bases and J by 0 bases, with 18 bases in between. Spanning cysteine to phenylalanine, the CDR3 consists of 17 amino acids. CDR3 DNA is the only sequence kept; it has 51 bases, read in frame from the first base. The germline V gene yields SNHLY for CDR1 and FYNNEI for CDR2. The paper as a whole reports these results and caveats: How much clinical and demographic metadata was included differed by source and by participant, and the metadata was provided uncurated.

Collaborating institutions collected whole blood in K2EDTA tubes following their own protocols. For TCRbeta analysis, collaborator samples were shipped as frozen whole blood, as isolated PBMCs, or as DNA extracted from either sample type. The immunoSEQ Assay, a bias-controlled multiplex PCR, was used to amplify TCRbeta CDR3 regions from genomic DNA. The published analysis was carried out like this. The number of nucleated cells in each sample was estimated from the amplification of reference gene primers within the assay. To quantify the absolute abundance of each unique TCRbeta CDR3 rearrangement, sequence reads were collapsed and filtered. Productive Simpson clonality was computed per sample as the square root of Simpson's diversity index over productive rearrangements. TCRdb retrieved this table from immuneACCESS and kept in-frame rearrangements only. Not all clones are present; in checked studies, unresolved V genes account for under half, and no reason is known for the remainder. V, J and clone size reflect that table, while D and trimming were determined from the DNA. The sample table holds about 200,000 clones, of which roughly 81% were seen once. Jointly, the top ten make up around 4.9% of the sample.

This sequence was found in a woman older than 75 with acute or convalescent COVID-19. Recombination connected TRBV2 to TRBJ1-5, with a tentative D gene TRBD1 over 5 matching bases. Source material: peripheral blood. In nucleotide form, the sequence is TGTGCCAGCAGGGGGCAGGGTTTTGATGCTAGCAATCAGCCCCAGCATTTT. Its protein product is CASRGQGFDASNQPQHF. Here the CDR3 is joined to the reference TRBV2 and TRBJ1-5 genes, and the full variable domain is: EPEVTQTPSHQVTQMGQEVILRCVPISNHLYFYWYRQILGQKVEFLVSFYNNEISEKSEIFDDQFSVERPDGSNFTLKIRSTKLEDSAMYFCASRGQGFDASNQPQHFGDGTRLSIL.